Below, 11 T cell receptor beta chains from the same sample are listed, as sequenced in a study of T cell responses to AZD1222 COVID-19 vaccine. Only in-frame clones appear in the TCRdb table, and some are missing; sequencing was by immunoSEQ multiplex PCR. The table has about 180,000 clones, 90% seen once. This specimen was peripheral blood, taken 28 days after the second dose of the MenACWY control vaccine. The source is an adult who received the MenACWY meningococcal vaccine as a control.

This sequence joins TRBV9 and TRBJ2-3; maybe TRBD2 (6 bases). The germline CDR1 and CDR2 sequences are SGDLS and YYNGEE. Between the trimmed V and J ends, which lost 4 bases and 3 bases, there was a span of 15 bases. The CDR3 loop spans 15 amino acids. CDR3 amino acids: CASSPHQGGTDTQYF. In DNA form, the CDR3 reads TGTGCCAGCAGCCCCCACCAGGGAGGTACAGATACGCAGTATTTT.

This clone was counted between two and nine times. The J gene is TRBJ1-1, the V gene TRBV28; D is uncertain. Trimming stripped 5 bases from V and 10 bases from J, with 17 bases between. CDR1 and CDR2 (germline): MDHEN, SYDVKM. This CDR3 has 13 amino acids. The CDR3 reads CASSHRLGDPAFF. The CDR3 coding sequence is TGTGCCAGCAGTCACCGGTTGGGAGATCCAGCTTTCTTT. Drawing the rest from reference TRBV28 and TRBJ1-1, the complete variable domain is DVKVTQSSRYLVKRTGEKVFLECVQDMDHENMFWYRQDPGLGLRLIYFSYDVKMKEKGDIPEGYSVSREKKERFSLILESASTNQTSMYLCASSHRLGDPAFFGQGTRLTVV.

The chain joins TRBV6-5 to TRBJ2-2, with 8 bases lining up with TRBD1. V lost 6 bases to trimming and J lost 4 bases; unmatched junction nucleotides: 1. This CDR3 is built from 13 residues. Germline V CDR1 and CDR2: MNHEY, SVGAGI. The CDR3 spells CASRQGGTGELFF. CDR3 sequence (DNA): TGTGCCAGCAGACAGGGGGGCACCGGGGAGCTGTTTTTT.

This sequence joins TRBV23-1 and TRBJ1-5; unclear D gene. TRBV23-1 has ORF status, its function being uncertain. This CDR3 has 13 residues. Trimming took 8 bases from V and 4 from J, leaving 12 bases between them. The CDR3 reads CASPIQGNQPQHF. The CDR3 bases are TGCGCCAGCCCAATTCAAGGGAATCAGCCCCAGCATTTT.

This chain joins TRBV7-3 and TRBJ1-1; D gene ambiguous. Looked up from germline, CDR1 is SGHTA and CDR2 is FQGTGA. V gave up 0 bases and J gave up 8 bases, with 10 bases separating them. This CDR3 has 13 amino acids. The CDR3 DNA is TGTGCCAGCAGCTTAACCCCGGCGGGCGAAGCTTTCTTT. Its protein product is CASSLTPAGEAFF.

V usage is TRBV27 and J usage is TRBJ2-2; 10 bases are shared with TRBD2. The V segment lost 2 bases and the J segment 5 bases; nucleotides outside the gene matches: 5. Germline V gene data show CDR1 as MNHEY and CDR2 as SMNVEV (reference sequence). The CDR3 consists of 16 residues. CDR3 nucleotide sequence: TGTGCCAGCAGTTTACCTAGCGGGAGTGGGACCGGGGAGCTGTTTTTT. Protein: CASSLPSGSGTGELFF.

The chain has TRBV28 and TRBJ2-5; TRBD1 might be the D (6 bases). V was clipped by 4 bases and J by 4 bases, with 10 bases between them. From germline, CDR1 is MDHEN and CDR2 SYDVKM. This CDR3 comprises 13 residues. CDR3 sequence reads: CASSSRGRETQYF. The CDR3 DNA is TGTGCCAGCAGTTCCAGGGGAAGAGAGACCCAGTACTTC. The variable domain in full, with the rest retrieved from reference TRBV28 and TRBJ2-5, is DVKVTQSSRYLVKRTGEKVFLECVQDMDHENMFWYRQDPGLGLRLIYFSYDVKMKEKGDIPEGYSVSREKKERFSLILESASTNQTSMYLCASSSRGRETQYFGPGTRLLVL.

This clone was seen only once. This chain connects TRBV28 to TRBJ1-5; D remains unclear. The CDR3 has 12 amino acids. Trimming removed 3 bases from V and 6 bases from J, with 6 bases in between. The germline gives CDR1 MDHEN, CDR2 SYDVKM. Here the CDR3 DNA reads TGTGCCAGCAGTTTTACCGCTCAGCCCCAGCATTTT. Protein: CASSFTAQPQHF.

The V gene is TRBV10-1, the J gene TRBJ2-7; D may be TRBD2 (5 bases). Germline CDR1 is WNHNN and CDR2 is SYGVQD (reference sequence). The V end was cut by 0 bases, the J end by 6 bases, with 21 bases between. This CDR3 is built from 17 residues. DNA of the CDR3: TGCGCCAGCAGTGAGTCGAACCAAAGAGGGAGCTGGGTCGAGCAGTACTTC. Protein product: CASSESNQRGSWVEQYF.

Points on this clone: Other nucleotide sequences from this sample produce the same CDR3. The rearrangement links TRBV6-5 to TRBJ2-1; no clear D. V was pared by 0 bases and J by 0 bases, with 9 bases between. The CDR3 covers 16 residues. The V gene's germline CDR1 is MNHEY and CDR2 SVGAGI. The CDR3: CASSYSGTLSYNEQFF. The CDR3 DNA follows: TGTGCCAGCAGTTACTCTGGAACTCTCTCCTACAATGAGCAGTTCTTC.

This rearrangement joins TRBV4-3 to TRBJ2-7, with D perhaps matching TRBD1 (5 bases). V was pared by 0 bases and J by 5 bases, with 8 bases between. CDR3 size: 13 residues. Germline V lookup: CDR1 LGHNA, CDR2 YSLEER. In DNA, the CDR3 is TGCGCCAGCAGCCAAGACAGGGCGGACGAGCAGTACTTC. Protein sequence: CASSQDRADEQYF.